One sample yielded the 5 T cell receptor beta chains listed below, sequenced in a study of cytomegalovirus exposure and HLA in healthy donors. Primers: 60 Vbeta forward and 13 Jbeta reverse. Produced via immunoSEQ multiplex PCR; TCRdb's table is partial and in-frame only. The data hold about 100,000 clones, with over 80% observed a single time. The sequenced material came from PBMCs. The receptors were gathered from a man aged 25-45 years in good health and CMV-seropositive.

This chain's CDR3 is CASSIAGFSEAFF. CDR3 DNA: TGTGCCAGTAGTATCGCGGGGTTTTCTGAAGCTTTCTTT. The V gene is TRBV19, the J gene TRBJ1-1, with unresolved D. This CDR3 comprises 13 residues. With 3 bases removed from V and 6 bases from J, the gap between germline ends came to 11 bases. CDR1 and CDR2 from the germline V gene are LNHDA and SQIVND (reference sequence). Using reference TRBV19 and TRBJ1-1 for the parts outside the CDR3, the full variable domain is DGGITQSPKYLFRKEGQNVTLSCEQNLNHDAMYWYRQDPGQGLRLIYYSQIVNDFQKGDIAEGYSVSREKKESFPLTVTSAQKNPTAFYLCASSIAGFSEAFFGQGTRLTVV.

The rearrangement uses TRBV11-2 and TRBJ1-1, with TRBD1 matching over 7 bases. The V gene end was trimmed by 0 bases and the J gene end by 4 bases; junction bases not matched to a gene: 5. Germline V gene sequence: CDR1 SGHAT, CDR2 FQNNGV. The CDR3 contains 15 residues. The CDR3 sequence: CASSLDQAGGTEAFF. As DNA, the CDR3 is TGTGCCAGCAGCTTAGATCAGGCAGGGGGCACTGAAGCTTTCTTT.

The chain is built from TRBV5-1 and TRBJ1-1, with D tentatively TRBD1 (6 bases). The CDR3 contains 13 residues. Per germline, CDR1 SGHRS and CDR2 YFSETQ. Trimming shortened V by 4 bases and J by 2 bases, and 9 bases separated the two germline ends. The CDR3 is CASSPGDNTEAFF. For the CDR3, the DNA is TGCGCCAGCAGCCCAGGGGACAACACTGAAGCTTTCTTT.

The chain carries TRBV5-6 and TRBJ2-7, with TRBD1 matching 8 bases. This CDR3 spans 14 amino acids. J lost 3 bases, V lost 6 bases, and 8 bases had no gene match. Looked up from germline, CDR1 is SGHDT and CDR2 is YYEEEE. The DNA for the CDR3 is TGTGCCAGCACTGGAGGGACAGGAAGCTACGAGCAGTACTTC. Translating it yields CASTGGTGSYEQYF.

This chain joins TRBV2 and TRBJ1-5; D is possibly TRBD1 (6 bases). Trimming left V 6 bases short and J 6 bases short, with 9 bases between. This CDR3 contains 12 residues. Germline V gene sequence: CDR1 SNHLY, CDR2 FYNNEI. The CDR3 bases are TGTGCCAGCAGAATGGACAGTCAGCCCCAGCATTTT. Translation: CASRMDSQPQHF.